Shown below are 12 T cell receptor beta chains from a single sample sequenced in a study of blood T cell repertoires in COVID-19. Profiled with immunoSEQ multiplex PCR; TCRdb holds only in-frame clones, not every one. This table holds 49,000 or so clones, approximately 88% found once. Sequenced input: peripheral blood. The receptor set was obtained from a man in his fifties with acute or convalescent COVID-19.

This chain connects TRBV9 to TRBJ2-3, with D perhaps TRBD1 (6 bases). The CDR3 runs to 15 residues. Per germline, CDR1 SGDLS and CDR2 YYNGEE. The V end was cut by 0 bases, the J end by 1 base, with 9 bases between. The CDR3 DNA reads as TGTGCCAGCAGCGTAGAGGGGGTGGGCACAGATACGCAGTATTTT. This sequence encodes CASSVEGVGTDTQYF.

The V gene is TRBV7-8, the J gene TRBJ2-2, with a weak D call TRBD1 (6 bases). The CDR3 contains 14 residues. V lost 4 bases to trimming and J lost 6 bases, with 12 bases between them. Germline V gene sequence: CDR1 SGHVS, CDR2 FQNEAQ. CDR3 sequence (DNA): TGTGCCAGCAGCTCAGAACAGGGTCCCGGGGAGCTGTTTTTT. It is translated as CASSSEQGPGELFF.

This chain joins TRBV7-7 and TRBJ1-5; TRBD1 might be the D (5 bases). CDR3 size: 15 residues. Germline V lookup: CDR1 SSHAT, CDR2 FNYEAQ (reference sequence). The germline V and J ends were trimmed by 4 bases and 3 bases, with 13 bases remaining between them. CDR3 in amino acids: CASSCLEGINQPQHF. Here the CDR3 DNA reads TGTGCCAGCAGCTGTTTGGAGGGGATCAATCAGCCCCAGCATTTT.

The chain's CDR3 is CASQTRTGGGYEQYF. CDR3 bases: TGTGCCAGCCAAACTCGGACAGGGGGAGGATACGAGCAGTACTTC. The gene calls are TRBV19 and TRBJ2-7, with TRBD1 matching over 10 bases. The CDR3 totals 15 residues. The V gene end was trimmed by 9 bases and the J gene end by 4 bases; junction bases not matched to a gene: 12. Germline V CDR1 and CDR2: LNHDA, SQIVND (reference sequence).

This chain links TRBV7-9 with TRBJ1-4, with D hard to call. The ends were cut back, 7 bases at V and 4 bases at J, with 13 bases in the middle. CDR3 length equals 14 residues. In germline, CDR1 is SEHNR, CDR2 FQNEAQ (reference sequence). CDR3 residues: CASTKTDHNEKLFF. CDR3 in DNA: TGTGCCAGCACCAAAACAGACCATAATGAAAAACTGTTTTTT.

The gene calls are TRBV6-2 or TRBV6-3 and TRBJ2-2; 9 nucleotides agree with TRBD2. Germline V gene data show CDR1 as MNHEY and CDR2 as SVGEGT. V lost 2 bases, J lost 5 bases, and 6 bases stayed unmatched. The CDR3 extends over 16 amino acids. The CDR3 is CASSYGVAGATGELFF. The CDR3 region has the DNA TGTGCCAGCAGTTACGGGGTAGCGGGAGCTACCGGGGAGCTGTTTTTT.

The chain carries TRBV5-6 and TRBJ2-7, with D possibly matching TRBD1 (5 bases). Germline CDR1 reads SGHDT; CDR2 reads YYEEEE. Between the trimmed V and J ends, which lost 2 bases and 2 bases, there was a span of 17 bases. The CDR3 has 16 amino acids. DNA of the CDR3: TGTGCCAGCAGCTTAAACAGGAAAAGTCAAACCTACGAGCAGTACTTC. Its translation is CASSLNRKSQTYEQYF.

This clone was picked up a small number of times. The V and J genes are TRBV16 and TRBJ1-2, with D hard to call. V lost 4 bases to trimming and J lost 7 bases, with 19 bases between them. This CDR3 spans 15 amino acids. Germline V gene data show CDR1 as KGHSY and CDR2 as FQNENV. CDR3: CASSLTSPPEPGYTF. CDR3 DNA: TGTGCCAGCAGCCTCACATCCCCCCCAGAACCTGGCTACACCTTC.

This clone was counted a single time. V and J are TRBV19 and TRBJ1-2; D gene uncertain. Germline V gives CDR1 LNHDA, CDR2 SQIVND (reference sequence). The CDR3 totals 14 residues. Trimming took 6 bases from V and 7 from J, leaving 18 bases between them. CDR3 region: CASREPGSTSGYTF. For the CDR3, the DNA is TGTGCCAGTAGAGAACCCGGGTCCACGAGTGGCTACACCTTC.

In nucleotides, the CDR3 is TGTGCCAGCAGCTTAAGCCAGACAGGGAACAATGAGCAGTTCTTC. It codes for CASSLSQTGNNEQFF. The chain employs TRBV7-8 and TRBJ2-1, with 7 bases aligning to TRBD1. J gave up 5 bases and V 2 bases, and 6 bases lay outside the gene matches. This CDR3 has 15 residues. In germline, CDR1 is SGHVS, CDR2 FQNEAQ.

This chain links TRBV4-1 with TRBJ1-2; D call uncertain. Trimming removed 4 bases at V and 5 bases at J, with 14 bases between. This CDR3 is built from 14 residues. Germline V gene lookup returns CDR1 MGHRA and CDR2 YSYEKL. CDR3 DNA sequence: TGCGCCAGCAGCCCCGCAAGGCCGGGATATGGCTACACCTTC. It codes for CASSPARPGYGYTF.

The chain's CDR3 is CASSSPRDRSYRGYTF. The CDR3 DNA reads TGTGCCAGCAGTTCACCTCGGGACAGATCTTATAGGGGCTACACCTTC. The gene calls are TRBV28 and TRBJ1-2, with 7 bases aligning to TRBD1. CDR1 MDHEN and CDR2 SYDVKM come from the germline V gene. V shed 4 bases, J shed 8 bases, and the junction held 16 bases outside the gene matches. This CDR3 has 16 residues.